This T cell receptor beta chain is drawn from a study of cytomegalovirus exposure and HLA in healthy donors. Looking at the study overall: Membership in the Caucasian-associated ancestry cluster was found for 65% to 85% of 300 to 500 genotyped donors. Notes on the study in general: In a later analysis, at a false discovery rate of 0.05, about 15,000 TCR beta sequences were associated with HLA alleles. The authors later linked a missense DCLRE1C variant to TCR beta V- and J-gene trimming. Prior analysis indicated that the majority of TCR beta V segments exhibited productivity approximately 87% or approximately 30% of the time.

Note on this clone: Its antigen is unidentified.

CDR1 SGHTA and CDR2 FQGNSA come from the germline V gene. The germline V and J ends were trimmed by 5 bases and 2 bases, with 9 bases remaining between them. The CDR3 loop spans 13 amino acids. 60 Vbeta and 13 Jbeta primers were used in PCR. Only in-frame clones appear in the TCRdb table, and some are missing; sequencing was by immunoSEQ multiplex PCR. The data show about 170,000 clones, roughly 80% seen once. Sequencing was done on a sample of PBMCs. The sequence derives from a female donor in good health and CMV-seronegative. The rearrangement links TRBV7-2 to TRBJ1-2; D is undetermined. The CDR3 bases are TGTGCCAGCAGCCCGAGGTCCAACTATGGCTACACCTTC. It codes for CASSPRSNYGYTF.